The sequence of this T cell receptor (beta chain) was determined in a study of response to subunit inactivated influenza vaccine. The study, taken as a whole, reports: Each seasonal influenza vaccination recruits few new T cells, the authors suggested.

This clonotype was found a few times. Its antigen is undetermined. V lost 3 bases to trimming and J lost 6 bases; unmatched junction nucleotides: 8. CDR3 size: 16 residues. Germline V CDR1 and CDR2: KGHDR, SFDVKD. A single record per CDR3 protein comes from TCRdb applying MiXCR to the RT-PCR reads. The table records roughly 700,000 distinct CDR3 sequences, around 14% of them present only once. The receptor was derived from a man aged 50 to 60 who received an inactivated influenza vaccine. The J gene is TRBJ2-2, the V gene TRBV24-1, with 8 bases that match TRBD1. This specimen consisted of PBMCs from blood, obtained 14 days before vaccination. CDR3 protein: CATSDSPGGSAGELFF. For the CDR3, the DNA is TGTGCCACCAGTGATAGCCCAGGGGGCTCGGCCGGGGAGCTGTTTTTT.